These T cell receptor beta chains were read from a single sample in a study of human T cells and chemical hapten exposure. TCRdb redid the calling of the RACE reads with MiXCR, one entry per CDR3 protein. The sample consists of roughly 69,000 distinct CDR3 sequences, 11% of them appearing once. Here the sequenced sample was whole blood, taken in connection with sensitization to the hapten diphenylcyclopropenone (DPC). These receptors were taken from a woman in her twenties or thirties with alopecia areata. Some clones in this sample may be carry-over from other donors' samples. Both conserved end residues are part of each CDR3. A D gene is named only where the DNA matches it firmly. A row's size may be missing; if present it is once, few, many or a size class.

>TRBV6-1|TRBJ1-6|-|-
TGTGCCAGCAGTTCGAACAGATTTGCTAATTCACCCCTCCACTTT
CASSSNRFANSPLHF
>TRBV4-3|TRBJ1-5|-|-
TGCGCCAGCAGCCAGAGAACCTATCAGCCCCAGCATTTT
CASSQRTYQPQHF
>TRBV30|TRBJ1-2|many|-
TGTGCCTGGAGTGTTTCCCTGAATGGCTACACCTTC
CAWSVSLNGYTF
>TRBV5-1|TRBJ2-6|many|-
TGCGCCAGCAGCTTGGGAGGGTCCGCTGGGGCCAACGTCCTGACTTTC
CASSLGGSAGANVLTF
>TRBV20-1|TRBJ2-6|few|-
TGCAGTGCTAGCGGTCAGGGCTCTGGGGCCAACGTCCTGACTTTC
CSASGQGSGANVLTF
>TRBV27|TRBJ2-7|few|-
TGTGCCAGCAGTTTACTCGGACAGAATTACGAGCAGTACTTC
CASSLLGQNYEQYF
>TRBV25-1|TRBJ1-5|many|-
TGTGCCAGCAGCGCAGCCTGGGAGCAGGGTGGACAGCCCCAGCATTTT
CASSAAWEQGGQPQHF
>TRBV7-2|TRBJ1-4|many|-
TGTGCCAGCAGCTTTGGGGGGTATAATGAAAAACTGTTTTTT
CASSFGGYNEKLFF
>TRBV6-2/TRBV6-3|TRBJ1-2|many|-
TGTGCCAGCAGTTATTTTAATTCTACGACAGCCTATGGCTACACCTTC
CASSYFNSTTAYGYTF
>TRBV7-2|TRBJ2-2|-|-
TGTGCCAGCAGCTTAACAGGGATGTTGACCGGGGAGCTGTTTTTT
CASSLTGMLTGELFF
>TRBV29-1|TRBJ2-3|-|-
TGCAGCGGGGAACTAGGATCGCAGTATTTT
CSGELGSQYF
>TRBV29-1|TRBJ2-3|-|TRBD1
TGCAGCGTCCGCGACAGGGTCGGCACAGATACGCAGTATTTT
CSVRDRVGTDTQYF
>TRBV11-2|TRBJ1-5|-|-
TGTGCCAGCAGTTTCGACAGCTACTCCCCCCAGCATTTT
CASSFDSYSPQHF
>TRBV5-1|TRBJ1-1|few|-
TGCGCCAGCAGCACACAGGGTGGTGAGGCTGAAGCTTTCTTT
CASSTQGGEAEAFF
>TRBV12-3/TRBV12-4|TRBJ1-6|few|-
TGTGCCAGCAGTTTAGGGGGGGCTTCACCCCTCCACTTT
CASSLGGASPLHF
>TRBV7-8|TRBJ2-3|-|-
TGTGCCAGCAGCATGCGGGACAGACAAGATACGCAGTATTTT
CASSMRDRQDTQYF
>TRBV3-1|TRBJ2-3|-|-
TGTGCCAGCTCATTCTGGCGAACCACAGATACGCAGTATTTT
CASSFWRTTDTQYF
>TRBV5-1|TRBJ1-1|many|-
TGCGCCAGCAGCCTGGACATTGGCACTGAAGCTTTCTTT
CASSLDIGTEAFF
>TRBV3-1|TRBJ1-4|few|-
TGTGCCAGCAGCCCCCGGGACGGGATTAATGAAAAACTGTTTTTT
CASSPRDGINEKLFF
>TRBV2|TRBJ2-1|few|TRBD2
TGTGCCAGCAGTGGGGCTAGCGGGAGGTCCCGCGCCTACAATGAGCAGTTCTTC
CASSGASGRSRAYNEQFF
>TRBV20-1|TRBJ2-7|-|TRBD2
TGCAGTGCTAGCAAACTAGCGGGGGCCAACGAGCAGTACTTC
CSASKLAGANEQYF
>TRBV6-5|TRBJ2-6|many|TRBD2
TGTGCCAGCAGCCGGGAGGTCTCTGGGGCCAACGTCCTGACTTTC
CASSREVSGANVLTF
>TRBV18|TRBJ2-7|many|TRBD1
TGTGCCAGCTCGACGAATCCTCAGGGGGTCTCCTACGAGCAGTACTTC
CASSTNPQGVSYEQYF
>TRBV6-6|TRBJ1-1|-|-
TGTGCCAGCACCAACCCGACGGGCCGAAGGAACACTGAAGCTTTCTTT
CASTNPTGRRNTEAFF
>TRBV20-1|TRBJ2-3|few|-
TGCAGTGTTAGACCCGGCGGGACTAGCACAGATACGCAGTATTTT
CSVRPGGTSTDTQYF
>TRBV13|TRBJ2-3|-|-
TGTGCCAGCAGCTTAGGCCGGAGAGATACGCAGTATTTT
CASSLGRRDTQYF
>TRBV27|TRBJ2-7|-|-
TGTGCCAGCAGTTGGTCCGGGACAACCTGGGAGTACTTC
CASSWSGTTWEYF
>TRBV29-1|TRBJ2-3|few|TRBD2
TGCAGCGTCGAAATTGGACTAGTAGATACGCAGTATTTT
CSVEIGLVDTQYF
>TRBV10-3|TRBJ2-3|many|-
TGTGCCATCAGTGATATAGGCGGTAGCACAGATACGCAGTATTTT
CAISDIGGSTDTQYF
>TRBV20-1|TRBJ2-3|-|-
TGCAGTGCTAGCGCCCTTGGAGATACGCAGTATTTT
CSASALGDTQYF
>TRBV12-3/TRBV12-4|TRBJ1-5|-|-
TGTGCCAGCAGTTTAAGGGTAAATCAGCCCCAGCATTTT
CASSLRVNQPQHF
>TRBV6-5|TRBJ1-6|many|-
TGTGCCAGCAGTGGGAGCGGCAGTTATAATTCACCCCTCCACTTT
CASSGSGSYNSPLHF
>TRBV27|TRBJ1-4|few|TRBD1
TGTGCCAGCAGAATGACAGGGGGAAGAGCTAATGAAAAACTGTTTTTT
CASRMTGGRANEKLFF
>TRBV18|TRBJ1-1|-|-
TGTGCCAGCTCATCAAACTCGGGACAGAACACTGAAGCTTTCTTT
CASSSNSGQNTEAFF
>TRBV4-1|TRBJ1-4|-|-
TGCGCCAGCAGCATGCAGACAGTTCTTAATGAAAAACTGTTTTTT
CASSMQTVLNEKLFF
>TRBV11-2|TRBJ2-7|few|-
TGTGCCAGCAGTCGTACACAGGACTACGAGCAGTACTTC
CASSRTQDYEQYF
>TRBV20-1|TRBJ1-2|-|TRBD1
TGCAGTGCTAGCGATCTCATGACAGGGAACTATGGCTACACCTTC
CSASDLMTGNYGYTF
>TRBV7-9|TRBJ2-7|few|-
TGTGCCAGCAGCTTAGGTAGCGGAGCTACCTACGAGCAGTACTTC
CASSLGSGATYEQYF
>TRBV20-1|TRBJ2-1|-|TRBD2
TGCAGTGCTAGAGGGCTAGCGGGAGGGCCCTACAATGAGCAGTTCTTC
CSARGLAGGPYNEQFF
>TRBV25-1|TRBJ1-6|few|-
TGTGCCAGCAGTGCCAGGGGCGATTCACCCCTCCACTTT
CASSARGDSPLHF
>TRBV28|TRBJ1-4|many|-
TGTGCCAGCAGTTTGGGACCGCAGGGTGAAAAACTGTTTTTT
CASSLGPQGEKLFF
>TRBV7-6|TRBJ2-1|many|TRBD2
TGTGCCAGCAGCCTTTTAGCGGGGGGGCTCTACAATGAGCAGTTCTTC
CASSLLAGGLYNEQFF
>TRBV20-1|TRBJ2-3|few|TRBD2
TGCAGTGCTAGAGAGGCAGCGGGAGGTTTTGCAGATACGCAGTATTTT
CSAREAAGGFADTQYF
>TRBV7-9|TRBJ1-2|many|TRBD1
TGTGCCAGCATCCGACAGGGGTGGAACTATGGCTACACCTTC
CASIRQGWNYGYTF
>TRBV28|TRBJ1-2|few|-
TGTGCCAGCAGTTTATTAAGGACAGACCTCTCCGGCTACACCTTC
CASSLLRTDLSGYTF
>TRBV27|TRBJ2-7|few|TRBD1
TGTGCCAGCAGTCCAGGGACAGCAAACGACTACGAGCAGTACTTC
CASSPGTANDYEQYF
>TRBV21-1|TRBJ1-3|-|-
TGTGCCAGCATCAGACGGGCGATCCACTCTGGAAACACCATATATTTT
CASIRRAIHSGNTIYF
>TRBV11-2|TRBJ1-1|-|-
TGTGCCAGCAGCTTAGGGGGTCAGGGTTACGTTGCTTTCTTT
CASSLGGQGYVAFF
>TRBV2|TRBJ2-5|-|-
TGTGCCAGCAGGGAAACGGAACAAGAGACCCAGTACTTC
CASRETEQETQYF
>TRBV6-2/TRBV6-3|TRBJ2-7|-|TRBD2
TGTGCCAGCAGTTACAAGGGGACTAACCACGAGCAGTACTTC
CASSYKGTNHEQYF
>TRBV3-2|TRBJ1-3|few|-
TGTGCCAGCAGGGGACAGGGGGCACTGTCATCTGGAAACACCATATATTTT
CASRGQGALSSGNTIYF
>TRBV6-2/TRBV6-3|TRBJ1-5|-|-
TGTGCCAGCACATTCGACCTGGAGGGTCAGCCCCAGCATTTT
CASTFDLEGQPQHF
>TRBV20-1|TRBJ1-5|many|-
TGCAGTGCCAAACCCGGGAGGACGACTGCAAGCAATCAGCCCCAGCATTTT
CSAKPGRTTASNQPQHF
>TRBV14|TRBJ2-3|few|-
TGTGCCAGCAGCCAAGGAATCCGGAACACAGATACGCAGTATTTT
CASSQGIRNTDTQYF
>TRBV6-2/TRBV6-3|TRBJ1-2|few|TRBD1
TGTGCCAGCAGTCGGGGACAGGGCATCTATGGCTACACCTTC
CASSRGQGIYGYTF